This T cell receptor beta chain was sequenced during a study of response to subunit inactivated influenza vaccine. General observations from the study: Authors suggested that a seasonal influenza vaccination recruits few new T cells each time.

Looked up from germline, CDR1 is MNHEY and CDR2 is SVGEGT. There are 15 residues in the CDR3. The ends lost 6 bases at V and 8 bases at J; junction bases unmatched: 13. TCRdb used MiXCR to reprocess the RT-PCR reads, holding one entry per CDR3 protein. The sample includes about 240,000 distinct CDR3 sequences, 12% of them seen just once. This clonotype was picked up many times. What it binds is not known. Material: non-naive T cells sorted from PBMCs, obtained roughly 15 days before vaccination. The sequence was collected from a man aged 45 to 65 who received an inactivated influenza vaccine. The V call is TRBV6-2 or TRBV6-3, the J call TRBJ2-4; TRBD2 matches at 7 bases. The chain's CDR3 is CASRLRSGRGDIQYF. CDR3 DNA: TGTGCCAGCAGACTGAGGTCGGGGAGGGGAGACATTCAGTACTTC.